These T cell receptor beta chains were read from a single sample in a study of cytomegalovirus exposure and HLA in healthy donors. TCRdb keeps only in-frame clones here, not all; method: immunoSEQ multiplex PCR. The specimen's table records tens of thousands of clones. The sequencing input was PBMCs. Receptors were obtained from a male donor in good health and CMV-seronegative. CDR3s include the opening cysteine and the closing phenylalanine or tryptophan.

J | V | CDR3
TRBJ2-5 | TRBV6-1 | CASSPTRVQETQYF
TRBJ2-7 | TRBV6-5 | CATLGASLPYEQYF
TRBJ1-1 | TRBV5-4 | CASSLGGGRKDTEAFF
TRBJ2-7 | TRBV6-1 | CASTEWEGYNYEQYF
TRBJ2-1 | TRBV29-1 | CSVRLSGGPYNEQFF
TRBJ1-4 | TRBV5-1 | CASSASGTGYEKLFF
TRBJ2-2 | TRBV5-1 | CASSLQGPGELFF
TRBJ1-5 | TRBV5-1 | CASSPTLITEGYSNQPQHF
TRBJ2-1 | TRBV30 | CAWSVLANEQFF
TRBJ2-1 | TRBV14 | CASSPGPGRSYNEQFF
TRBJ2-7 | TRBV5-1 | CASSLSFLGAAAHGQYF
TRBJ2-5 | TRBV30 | CAWGGREVETQYF
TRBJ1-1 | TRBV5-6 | CASSFRGGAFF
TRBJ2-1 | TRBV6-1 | CASTEEGNEQFF
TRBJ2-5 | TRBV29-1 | CSARGLQETQYF
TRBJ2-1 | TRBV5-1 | CASSLWDRNNEQFF
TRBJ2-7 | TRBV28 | CASSTQIQGWYF
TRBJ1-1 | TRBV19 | CASSTQKNTEAFF
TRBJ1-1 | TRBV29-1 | CSVGQSGPNTEAFF
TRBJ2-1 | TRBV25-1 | CASSEGGGRGYTEQFF
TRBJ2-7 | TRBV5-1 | CASSLNPGSAYEQYF
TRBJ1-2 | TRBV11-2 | CASSSLTGKSAGYTF
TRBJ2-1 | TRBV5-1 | CASSPGGLGNEQFF
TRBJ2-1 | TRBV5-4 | CASSFQGQGYNEQFF
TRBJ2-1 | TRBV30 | CAWKMSGSYNEQFF
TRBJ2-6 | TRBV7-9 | CASSFDSSSGANVLTF
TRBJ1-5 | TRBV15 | CATSKDRGLVGNQPQHF
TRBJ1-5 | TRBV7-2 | CASSLWGDSNQPQHF
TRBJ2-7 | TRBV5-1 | CASSQGTSGGQYF
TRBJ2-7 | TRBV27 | CASRTTTRYEQYF
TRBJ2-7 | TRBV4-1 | CASSQLLGILTSYEQYF
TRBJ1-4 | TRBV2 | CASEPAQRKLFF
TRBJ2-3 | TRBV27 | CASSPGTDTQYF
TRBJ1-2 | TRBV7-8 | CASSSNRGHGYTF
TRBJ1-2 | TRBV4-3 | CASSQDLSPWGGYGYTF
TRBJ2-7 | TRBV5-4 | CASSARTGDSYEQYF
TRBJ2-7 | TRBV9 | CASSVAGHSLGRSEQYF
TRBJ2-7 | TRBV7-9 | CASRDSYEQYF
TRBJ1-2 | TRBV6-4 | CASSDNGLEGGYTF
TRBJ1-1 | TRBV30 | CAWSADRLNTEAFF
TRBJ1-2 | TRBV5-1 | CASRPNRDYGYTF
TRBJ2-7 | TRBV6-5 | CASSHIGTGGGEQYF
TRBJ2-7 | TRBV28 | CASAWRGTYEQYF
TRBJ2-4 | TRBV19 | CASTRTGGGYIQYF
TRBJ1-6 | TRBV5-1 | CASSLKEGGNSPLHF
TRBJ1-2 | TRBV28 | CASSNSGTPAYRFTF
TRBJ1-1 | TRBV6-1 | CASRLVVGVNTEAFF
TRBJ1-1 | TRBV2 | CASSPGTDEAFF
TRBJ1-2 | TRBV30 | CAWSATGTNYGYTF
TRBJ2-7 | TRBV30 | CAWSQGNEQYF
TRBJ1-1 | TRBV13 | CASSFPGNTEAFF
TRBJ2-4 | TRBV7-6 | CASSLSGGQGLNIQYF
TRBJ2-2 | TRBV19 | CASSTGQYTGELFF
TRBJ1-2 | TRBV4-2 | CASSQGGTNYGYTF